A single sample gave rise to the 27 T cell receptor beta chains below, sequenced in a study of spatial heterogeneity in lung cancer. TCRdb recomputed calls from the 5' RACE reads with MiXCR, one row per CDR3 protein. Counted here are 90,000 to 95,000 distinct CDR3 sequences, approximately 12% occurring once; the ten biggest clones make up over 40%. Time point noted: sample taken at primary tumor resection. The input for sequencing was PBMCs, taken at surgery. The receptors were sampled from a male donor with early-stage non-small cell lung cancer.

The table lists this clonotype with a few counts. The rearrangement joins TRBV6-5 to TRBJ2-7, with 12 bases that match TRBD1. In germline, CDR1 is MNHEY, CDR2 SVGAGI. The ends lost 0 bases at V and 0 bases at J; junction bases unmatched: 0. CDR3 length: 16 residues. For the CDR3, the DNA is TGTGCCAGCAGTTACTCGGGACAGGGGGCCTCCTACGAGCAGTACTTC. It codes for CASSYSGQGASYEQYF.

In this sample, this clonotype turned up a few times. V usage is TRBV5-1 and J usage is TRBJ2-1, with D possibly being TRBD2 (6 bases). The length of the CDR3 is 14 residues. V was cut by 7 bases and J by 1 base, with 12 bases left in between. Germline V gene lookup returns CDR1 SGHRS and CDR2 YFSETQ. The CDR3 here is CASGEGGSYNEQFF. The CDR3 DNA sequence: TGCGCCAGCGGTGAGGGAGGATCCTACAATGAGCAGTTCTTC.

This clonotype was seen at least ten times. The rearrangement links TRBV28 to TRBJ2-1; TRBD1 matches at 7 bases. The CDR3 runs to 14 residues. CDR1 MDHEN and CDR2 SYDVKM come from the germline V gene. Germline trimming cut 8 bases from V and 6 bases from J; bases unmatched to any gene: 10. The CDR3 nucleotides read TGTGCCAGCGAAACCGACAGGGCTGGCAATGAGCAGTTCTTC. It encodes CASETDRAGNEQFF.

The V gene is TRBV12-3 or TRBV12-4, the J gene TRBJ1-3; 7 nucleotides line up with TRBD1. The V and J ends lost 0 bases and 7 bases, in that order; junction bases with no gene match: 9. This CDR3 has 16 amino acids. CDR3 region: CASSLALDRFKNTIYF. The CDR3, as DNA: TGTGCCAGCAGTTTAGCCCTGGACAGGTTTAAGAACACCATATATTTT.

This clonotype was recorded at least ten times. This rearrangement joins TRBV3-1 to TRBJ2-3; 12 bases are a match to TRBD2. The CDR3 runs to 19 residues. CDR1 is LGHDT and CDR2 is YNNKEL in the germline V gene (reference sequence). The V gene end was trimmed by 4 bases and the J gene end by 0 bases; junction bases not matched to a gene: 11. The CDR3 region is CASSPWTSGMGTSTDTQYF. DNA of the CDR3: TGTGCCAGCAGCCCCTGGACTAGCGGGATGGGGACTAGCACAGATACGCAGTATTTT.

There are many counts of this clonotype. V is TRBV7-2 and J is TRBJ1-6; D unclear. In germline, CDR1 is SGHTA, CDR2 FQGNSA. This CDR3 is built from 13 residues. V was cut by 2 bases and J by 9 bases, with 8 bases left in between. Here the CDR3 reads CASSLKLPSPLHF. The CDR3 nucleotides read TGTGCCAGCAGCTTAAAACTCCCTTCACCCCTCCACTTT.

The table lists this clonotype with many counts. The chain links TRBV6-5 to TRBJ2-2; perhaps TRBD2 as D (6 bases). Trimming removed 8 bases from V and 3 bases from J, with 7 bases in between. The germline CDR1 and CDR2 sequences are MNHEY and SVGAGI. This CDR3 is 12 amino acids long. CDR3 amino acids: CASGGDTGELFF. CDR3 sequence (DNA): TGTGCCAGCGGAGGGGACACCGGGGAGCTGTTTTTT.

The rearrangement links TRBV28 to TRBJ2-4; D is uncertain. CDR1 is MDHEN, CDR2 SYDVKM, per germline. The CDR3 sequence is 13 residues long. Between the trimmed V and J ends, which lost 5 bases and 7 bases, there was a span of 12 bases. In nucleotides, the CDR3 is TGTGCCAGCAGTACCACTAAAAATAACATTCAGTACTTC. Its protein is CASSTTKNNIQYF.

V and J are TRBV7-2 and TRBJ1-6; TRBD1 aligns across 12 bases. The CDR3 contains 18 residues. Germline CDR1 and CDR2: SGHTA and FQGNSA. Losses at the gene ends were 2 bases for V and 9 bases for J; bases not matched to a gene: 11. CDR3 loop: CASSLIPGQGAIASPLHF. The CDR3 nucleotides read TGTGCCAGCAGCTTAATTCCGGGACAGGGGGCCATAGCTTCACCCCTCCACTTT. Complete variable domain (other parts from reference TRBV7-2 and TRBJ1-6): GAGVSQSPSNKVTEKGKDVELRCDPISGHTALYWYRQSLGQGLEFLIYFQGNSAPDKSGLPSDRFSAERTGGSVSTLTIQRTQQEDSAVYLCASSLIPGQGAIASPLHFGNGTRLTVT.

The chain combines TRBV27 with TRBJ2-1; 9 positions match TRBD2. V lost 4 bases and J lost 6; bases outside the gene matches: 7. CDR1 is MNHEY and CDR2 is SMNVEV in the germline V gene (reference sequence). The CDR3 contains 15 residues. The CDR3 nucleotides read TGTGCCAGCAGTTCGCGGGGGGGCCGAGGCAATGAGCAGTTCTTC. Translated: CASSSRGGRGNEQFF.

The rearrangement joins TRBV20-1 to TRBJ2-3; 8 positions agree with TRBD2. CDR3 length equals 16 residues. V shed 6 bases and J 0 bases; nucleotides not matched to a gene: 11. Germline assignment: CDR1 DFQATT and CDR2 SNEGSKA (reference sequence). In nucleotides, the CDR3 is TGCAGTGCCACCCCCCAAGCGGGGGCTAGCACAGATACGCAGTATTTT. This translates into CSATPQAGASTDTQYF.

This clonotype was found a few times. The V gene is TRBV28, the J gene TRBJ2-6; TRBD2 might be the D (6 bases). CDR1 MDHEN and CDR2 SYDVKM come from the germline V gene. This CDR3 region has 14 residues. The V gene lost 7 bases and the J gene lost 2 bases, with 9 bases spanning the gap. CDR3: CASNSGAGANVLTF. In DNA, the CDR3 is TGTGCCAGCAATTCGGGGGCTGGGGCCAACGTCCTGACTTTC.

This clonotype showed up many times. This chain links TRBV12-3 or TRBV12-4 with TRBJ2-7; D is perhaps TRBD1 (5 bases). The CDR3 has 13 amino acids. Trimming took off 3 bases at V and 5 bases at J, with 11 bases between the two ends. Here the CDR3 reads CASSFPGYHEQYF. The CDR3 bases are TGTGCCAGCAGTTTCCCAGGGTACCACGAGCAGTACTTC.

The rearrangement joins TRBV7-9 to TRBJ1-1; D gene unclear. Germline CDR1 and CDR2: SEHNR and FQNEAQ (reference sequence). This CDR3 comprises 14 residues. V was trimmed by 5 bases and J by 5 bases, leaving 15 bases between them. This CDR3 reads CASSRLGSQTEAFF. CDR3 coding DNA: TGTGCCAGCAGCCGTCTCGGTTCGCAGACTGAAGCTTTCTTT.

The rearrangement joins TRBV6-1 to TRBJ2-1, with D maybe TRBD2 (5 bases). The V gene lost 6 bases and the J gene lost 11 bases, with 14 bases spanning the gap. Germline V gene sequence: CDR1 MNHNS, CDR2 SASEGT. The CDR3 extends over 12 amino acids. The CDR3 DNA follows: TGTGCCAGCAGGACCCGGACTCAGAAGCAGTTCTTC. Amino acids: CASRTRTQKQFF.

The V gene is TRBV7-9, the J gene TRBJ2-3; TRBD2 agrees at 10 bases. V was clipped by 1 base and J by 1 base; unmatched bases: 2. This CDR3 has 16 residues. Germline assignment: CDR1 SEHNR and CDR2 FQNEAQ (reference sequence). CDR3 region: CASSLVAGGRTDTQYF. DNA of the CDR3: TGTGCCAGCAGCTTAGTAGCGGGGGGACGCACAGATACGCAGTATTTT.

This clonotype was seen ten or more times. This rearrangement joins TRBV6-5 to TRBJ2-1; D unresolved. Trimming pared 0 bases from V and 5 bases from J, leaving 11 bases between. CDR3 length: 15 residues. CDR1 and CDR2 (germline): MNHEY, SVGAGI. The CDR3 spells CASSYSRTANNEQFF. Here the CDR3 DNA reads TGTGCCAGCAGTTACTCACGGACGGCAAACAATGAGCAGTTCTTC.

This clonotype has only a few counts. The genes are TRBV9 and TRBJ1-6; D unresolved. This CDR3 region has 15 residues. V lost 0 bases and J 0 bases, leaving 4 bases between the germline ends. Per germline, CDR1 SGDLS and CDR2 YYNGEE. CDR3 nucleotide sequence: TGTGCCAGCAGCGTAGCAGACTCCTATAATTCACCCCTCCACTTT. Translation: CASSVADSYNSPLHF.

This clonotype came up many times. The V gene is TRBV7-9, the J gene TRBJ2-7; D uncertain. The V and J ends lost 2 bases and 6 bases respectively, with 8 bases between them. The CDR3 has 12 amino acids. Germline V gives CDR1 SEHNR, CDR2 FQNEAQ (reference sequence). The CDR3 loop reads CASSLRASEQYF. The CDR3 region has the DNA TGTGCCAGCAGCTTAAGAGCGAGCGAGCAGTACTTC.

At least ten counts were recorded for this clonotype. This chain connects TRBV20-1 to TRBJ2-3, with D tentatively TRBD2 (7 bases). Germline V gene data show CDR1 as DFQATT and CDR2 as SNEGSKA (reference sequence). The CDR3 is made up of 14 amino acids. With 5 bases removed from V and 4 bases from J, the gap between germline ends came to 16 bases. DNA of the CDR3: TGCAGTGCTGAGGGGGGGAGAGGCCCAGATACGCAGTATTTT. Protein product: CSAEGGRGPDTQYF.

There are a few counts of this clonotype. The V call is TRBV5-1, the J call TRBJ1-1; TRBD1 agrees at 8 bases. The V and J ends lost 6 bases and 5 bases, in that order; junction bases with no gene match: 12. The CDR3 contains 15 residues. CDR1 is SGHRS, CDR2 YFSETQ, per germline. For the CDR3, the DNA is TGCGCCAGCACTCCACAGGGGGGGACGGTAACTGAAGCTTTCTTT. It is translated as CASTPQGGTVTEAFF.

The chain couples TRBV6-1 to TRBJ1-5; 8 bases line up with TRBD1. CDR1 and CDR2 from the germline V gene are MNHNS and SASEGT. J gave up 9 bases and V 8 bases, and 15 bases lay outside the gene matches. This CDR3 comprises 15 residues. The CDR3: CASAGDDRGTRPQHF. The CDR3 DNA follows: TGTGCCAGCGCAGGAGATGACAGGGGTACACGGCCCCAGCATTTT.

This clonotype appeared many times. V gene TRBV11-2 combines with J gene TRBJ2-7; D ambiguous. The CDR3 extends over 12 amino acids. Trimming pared 2 bases from V and 5 bases from J, leaving 7 bases between. Germline V gene sequence: CDR1 SGHAT, CDR2 FQNNGV. DNA for the CDR3: TGTGCCAGCAGCTTATCAAACCACGAGCAGTACTTC. It is translated as CASSLSNHEQYF.

This rearrangement joins TRBV2 to TRBJ1-2; 9 bases line up with TRBD1. V trimming: 4 bases; J trimming: 0 bases; junction bases outside the gene matches: 12. This CDR3 region has 18 residues. Germline V gene lookup returns CDR1 SNHLY and CDR2 FYNNEI. The CDR3 sequence: CASSGPGQGARANYGYTF. As DNA, the CDR3 is TGTGCCAGCAGTGGCCCGGGACAGGGTGCTAGAGCTAACTATGGCTACACCTTC.

The gene calls are TRBV5-6 and TRBJ1-5, with TRBD1 as a possible D gene (6 bases). Germline values: CDR1 SGHDT, CDR2 YYEEEE. The CDR3 runs 13 residues. Trimming removed 4 bases from V and 4 bases from J, with 9 bases in between. The CDR3 loop is CASSHRGNQPQHF. CDR3 nucleotide sequence: TGTGCCAGCAGCCATAGGGGGAATCAGCCCCAGCATTTT.

CDR3 amino acids: CASSLNLAHSYEQYF. In nucleotides, the CDR3 is TGTGCCAGCAGCCTCAACCTAGCGCACTCCTACGAGCAGTACTTC. This chain joins TRBV12-3 or TRBV12-4 and TRBJ2-7; possibly TRBD2 for D (6 bases). V lost 6 bases and J 0 bases, leaving 15 bases between the germline ends. The length of the CDR3 is 15 residues.

The chain uses TRBV6-1 and TRBJ1-1; the match to TRBD1 covers 7 bases. Unmatched junction bases numbered 2, after V lost 3 bases and J lost 4 bases. The germline V gene has CDR1 MNHNS and CDR2 SASEGT. This CDR3 contains 13 residues. The CDR3 DNA sequence: TGTGCCAGCAGTGAGGAGGGGGCCACTGAAGCTTTCTTT. Protein sequence: CASSEEGATEAFF.